These 2 T cell receptor beta chains originate from one sample sequenced in a study of blood T cells in healthy people across ages. PCR was performed a second time for about 7 to 12 cycles using a sample-barcoded 5' primer and a J-beta primer mix. Each CDR3 protein gets one entry after TCRdb re-called the 5' RACE reads with MiXCR. This table holds approximately 2,000,000 distinct CDR3 sequences, about two fifths found once. Sample: blood. Every receptor here comes from a human donor in good health.

In regard to this clonotype: A much larger clone differs from this one at a single base, so this may be a read error. The rearrangement links TRBV4-3 to TRBJ2-7, with 7 bases lining up with TRBD2. Germline CDR1 reads LGHNA; CDR2 reads YSLEER. Unmatched junction bases numbered 15, after V lost 1 base and J lost 6 bases. The CDR3 has 17 amino acids. In DNA, the CDR3 is TGCGCCAGCAGCCAAGGGCTCGGGACTACCCGAGGGAGCGAGCAGTACTTC. It yields the protein CASSQGLGTTRGSEQYF.

This clonotype was counted only a few times. The rearrangement links TRBV7-9 to TRBJ2-5; 8 bases are a match to TRBD2. CDR1 SEHNR and CDR2 FQNEAQ come from the germline V gene (reference sequence). V lost 7 bases to trimming and J lost 0 bases; unmatched junction nucleotides: 4. The CDR3 sequence is 14 residues long. The CDR3 sequence is CASKTGGHQETQYF. Here the CDR3 DNA reads TGTGCCAGCAAGACGGGGGGGCACCAAGAGACCCAGTACTTC.